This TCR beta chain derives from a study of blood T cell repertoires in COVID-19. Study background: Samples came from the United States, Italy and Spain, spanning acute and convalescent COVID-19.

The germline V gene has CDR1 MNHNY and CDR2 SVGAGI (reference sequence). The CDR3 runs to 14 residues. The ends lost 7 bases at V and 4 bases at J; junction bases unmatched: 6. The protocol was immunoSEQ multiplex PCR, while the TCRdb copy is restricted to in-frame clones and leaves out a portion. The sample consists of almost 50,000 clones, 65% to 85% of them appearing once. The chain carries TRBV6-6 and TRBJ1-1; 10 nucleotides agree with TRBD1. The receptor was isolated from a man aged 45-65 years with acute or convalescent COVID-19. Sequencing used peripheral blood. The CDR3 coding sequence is TGTGCCAGCAATCAGGACAGGGGGGTCACTGAAGCTTTCTTT. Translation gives CASNQDRGVTEAFF.